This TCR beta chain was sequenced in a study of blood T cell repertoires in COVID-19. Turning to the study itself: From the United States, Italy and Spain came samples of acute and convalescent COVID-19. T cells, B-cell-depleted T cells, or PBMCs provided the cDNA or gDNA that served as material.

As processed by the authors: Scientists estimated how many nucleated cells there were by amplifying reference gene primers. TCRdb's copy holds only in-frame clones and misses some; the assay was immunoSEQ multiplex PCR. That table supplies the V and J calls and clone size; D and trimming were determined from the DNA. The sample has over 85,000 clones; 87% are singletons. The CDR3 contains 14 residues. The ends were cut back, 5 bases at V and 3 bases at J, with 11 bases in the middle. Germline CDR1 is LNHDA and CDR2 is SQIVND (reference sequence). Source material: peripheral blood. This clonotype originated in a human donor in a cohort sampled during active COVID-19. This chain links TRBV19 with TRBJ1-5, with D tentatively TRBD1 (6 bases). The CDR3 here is CASSPGQSNQPQHF. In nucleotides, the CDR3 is TGTGCCAGTAGTCCCGGACAGTCCAATCAGCCCCAGCATTTT.